This entry describes one T cell receptor beta chain. No cognate antigen has been identified for it. Per-base quality was not reported, and no clone a single base away is much larger than it. The data originate from a study of T cell responses to AZD1222 COVID-19 vaccine (dated by TCRdb to about 2021). Looking at the study overall: AZD1222 recipients given second doses at about 4 weeks or at about 12 weeks were pooled, since spike-specific TCR depth and breadth were not found to differ between the two schedules. Enrollment into the trials was organized by age into subgroups of 18-55, 56-69 and 70-plus years, and those subgroups contained around 150, 28 and 57 TCR-sequenced participants, respectively. TCR sequencing covered more than 230 trial participants: 200 to 220 given two doses of AZD1222 and around 25 given two doses of MenACWY control vaccine. Overall study results and their limits: After two AZD1222 doses, both the breadth and the depth of spike-specific TCRs were significantly higher than at day 0 and than in MenACWY recipients. Epitopes outside the regions mutated in the B.1.351 and B.1.1.7 variants were reportedly recognized by nearly half of the unique spike-specific TCRs. Participants were mostly white British and included more females than males, and it was suggested by the authors that clonal diversity may have been underestimated. Because no samples from the day 14 peak response were available, repertoires could be characterized only after the peak T cell response. The whole spike protein was spanned by vaccine-associated CD4 TCRs, and dominant responses were seen in regions 160-218 and 743-854. Conclusions about previously exposed vaccinees are limited, since just five or six AZD1222 recipients were seropositive for SARS-CoV-2 at baseline. The 56-69-year group was small, and its depth increase did not reach significance, likely because of low power.

Per the germline V gene, MDHEN is the CDR1 and SYDVKM is the CDR2. Trimming removed 5 bases from V and 8 bases from J; the gene matches leave 17 bases unexplained. Including cysteine and phenylalanine, the CDR3 has 17 amino acids. Only the CDR3 portion is preserved as DNA: 51 bases, with reading frame beginning at the first base. Taken with the paper, the label for time point translates to: baseline before first vaccination. The vaccinee samples were drawn from two UK trials, COV001 and COV002, one of which was a single-blind randomized controlled phase 2/3 trial testing AZD1222 (ChAdOx1 nCoV-19) in healthy adults. Trial participant PBMC samples were collected at day 0 and day 28 after the second dose for TCRbeta chain sequencing. The CDR3 regions of human TCRbeta chains were subjected to immunosequencing. In the original analysis: Repertoire TCRs were checked for matches against a reference library of SARS-CoV-2-specific TCRs that had been generated using the MIRA antigen-specificity platform. Breadth was defined as the fraction of unique TCRs that were SARS-CoV-2-associated, and depth was defined as the fraction of total T cells that were SARS-CoV-2-associated. Using the MIRA data, every spike-specific TCR was mapped to the spike region that the TCR reacted to and assigned to either a CD4 or a CD8 class. Log10-transformed breadth and depth values were compared by one-way ANOVA with Sidak's multiple comparisons tests. The table comes from immuneACCESS by way of TCRdb, which keeps in-frame sequences with V and J called. Part of the clones is missing from these tables; in studies checked, under half for an unresolved V gene and the rest for unknown reasons. V and J calls plus clone size are reproduced from that table; the DNA served to infer D and trimming. The sample profile shows 100,000 to 150,000 clones; just over 85% of them were found once. Together, the top ten hold 7.5% to 8% of the sample.

The sequence was collected from an adult in good health. Sequences were derived from peripheral blood, sampled on day 0 of AZD1222 vaccination. This chain is built from TRBV28 and TRBJ1-4; TRBD1 lines up with 7 middle nucleotides. The CDR3 region: CASSDQGARGAREKLFF. The bases read TGTGCCAGCAGTGATCAAGGTGCCAGGGGGGCAAGGGAAAAACTGTTTTTT.